This note documents a single TCR beta chain sequence. The sample belongs to a study of T-cell memory formation after mild COVID-19. Study overall: TCR clusters largely stayed donor specific.

Germline loops: CDR1 MNHNY, CDR2 SVGAGI (reference sequence). The V gene end was trimmed by 2 bases and the J gene end by 4 bases; junction bases not matched to a gene: 10. There are 18 residues in the CDR3. Constant-segment-primed 5'RACE gave TCR alpha and TCR beta cDNA libraries with sample barcodes and UMIs. TCRdb re-called the 5' RACE reads with MiXCR, one entry per CDR3 protein. Of around 340,000 distinct CDR3 sequences listed, approximately 13% are singletons. The sequenced material came from PBMCs or a T cell subset sorted from them (not recorded which). The source is a man younger than 35 who had mild COVID-19 (a few samples of this study predate the infection). Cell type and time point are not known. The genes are TRBV6-6 and TRBJ2-3, with 12 bases fitting TRBD2. The CDR3 protein is CASSYLPRLAGGADTQYF. As DNA, the CDR3 is TGTGCCAGCAGTTACCTTCCCCGTCTAGCGGGGGGGGCAGATACGCAGTATTTT.